Listed below are T cell receptor beta chains from one sample, sequenced in a study of cytomegalovirus exposure and HLA in healthy donors. Profiled with immunoSEQ multiplex PCR; TCRdb holds only in-frame clones, not every one. The data show roughly 180,000 clones, more than 65% seen once. Source material: PBMCs. The receptor set was obtained from a female donor in good health and CMV-seronegative. CDR3s include the opening cysteine and the closing phenylalanine or tryptophan. A D gene is named only where the DNA matches it firmly. For some rows the clone size is stated as once, few or many, or as a class when expanded; others skip it.

cdr3_aa,cdr3_nt,d_call,clone_size,j_call,v_call
CSVVPSSGFYEQFF,TGCAGCGTTGTTCCCTCTAGCGGGTTTTATGAGCAGTTCTTC,TRBD2,-,TRBJ2-1,TRBV29-1
CASRLAGGYEQYF,TGCGCCAGCAGACTAGCGGGGGGATACGAGCAGTACTTC,TRBD2,-,TRBJ2-7,TRBV10-2
CAWSTTGNEQFF,TGTGCCTGGAGTACGACGGGAAATGAGCAGTTCTTC,-,few,TRBJ2-1,TRBV30
CASSFYSGLAGSDEQYF,TGTGCCAGCAGTTTCTATTCGGGACTAGCGGGTAGCGACGAGCAGTACTTC,TRBD2,-,TRBJ2-7,TRBV28
CAISGLGGNYGYTF,TGTGCCATCAGTGGCCTGGGGGGTAACTATGGCTACACCTTC,-,-,TRBJ1-2,TRBV10-3
CASSLYSPVEQYF,TGTGCCAGCAGCTTATACAGTCCCGTCGAGCAGTACTTC,-,-,TRBJ2-7,TRBV7-2
CASSSFGLSYEQYF,TGTGCCAGCAGTTCCTTCGGACTCAGCTACGAGCAGTACTTC,-,-,TRBJ2-7,TRBV28
CASSVQGSGELFF,TGTGCCAGCAGCGTACAGGGGTCCGGGGAGCTGTTTTTT,TRBD1,-,TRBJ2-2,TRBV7-3
CASSGAWITEAFF,TGTGCCAGCTCAGGGGCTTGGATTACTGAAGCTTTCTTT,-,once,TRBJ1-1,TRBV18
CASSALAGGIRNEQYF,TGTGCCAGCAGCGCCCTAGCGGGAGGGATCCGGAACGAGCAGTACTTC,TRBD2,-,TRBJ2-7,TRBV2
CASSPGLAGGSVDGEQYF,TGCGCCAGCAGCCCCGGACTAGCGGGGGGCTCGGTGGATGGGGAGCAGTACTTC,TRBD2,-,TRBJ2-7,TRBV5-1
CASSLGGGSNQPQHF,TGTGCCAGCAGCTTAGGGGGAGGGAGCAATCAGCCCCAGCATTTT,-,-,TRBJ1-5,TRBV11-3
CASQDREGQPQHF,TGTGCCAGCCAGGACAGGGAAGGCCAGCCCCAGCATTTT,TRBD1,-,TRBJ1-5,TRBV6-5
CATVDRGLLGTQYF,TGTGCCACCGTTGACAGGGGCCTACTTGGTACGCAGTATTTT,TRBD1,-,TRBJ2-3,TRBV27
CASSLVVTNSYEQYF,TGTGCCAGCAGCTTAGTTGTAACAAACTCCTACGAGCAGTACTTC,-,-,TRBJ2-7,TRBV11-2
CANRQGPDYEQYF,TGTGCCAACCGACAGGGGCCTGATTACGAGCAGTACTTC,TRBD1,-,TRBJ2-7,TRBV2